The clone carrying this T cell receptor (beta chain) was detected ten times or more. The sample is drawn from a study of T-cell reconstitution after alpha-beta-depleted transplantation in children. Germline loops: CDR1 LGHNA, CDR2 YNFKEQ. With 0 bases removed from V and 9 bases from J, the gap between germline ends came to 18 bases. The CDR3 consists of 16 residues. It was with unique molecular identifiers that the TCRbeta library was prepared. From the PCR reads, TCRdb called clonotypes with MiXCR, one entry per CDR3 protein. Here the sample spans a few hundred thousand distinct CDR3 sequences, roughly a quarter being singletons.

The chain employs TRBV4-2 and TRBJ2-1; D assignment may be TRBD1 or TRBD2 (5 bases each). This TCR derives from a girl aged 2 to 9 with Fanconi anemia, due to receive a stem cell transplant. The sequencing used PBMCs, collected before TCRalphabeta/CD19-depleted stem cell transplant. CDR3 bases: TGTGCCAGCAGCCAAGATGGGGCGGGTGGCCAGGCTGAGCAGTTCTTC. This codes for CASSQDGAGGQAEQFF.